This T cell receptor beta chain was documented in a study of cytotoxic CD8 clonotypes in ibrutinib-treated CLL. Repertoires were generated with immunoSEQ multiplex PCR, while TCRdb's copy carries only in-frame clones and drops some. The sample includes about 44,000 clones, roughly two thirds of them seen just once. As concerns this clone: Its specificity is unknown.

Study results and caveats: Progressing patients had sampling times that differed from those of sustained-remission patients. The study found clonality rose at ibrutinib response, then fell toward baseline at progression. Public clonotypes proved infrequent, and on treatment they shrank or remained steady.

Sample: PBMCs, taken after 12 months of ibrutinib treatment. The sequence derives from a human donor with chronic lymphocytic leukemia.

The CDR3 loop is CASSFFKAQGETEAFF. The CDR3 DNA reads TGTGCCAGCAGTTTCTTCAAGGCACAGGGGGAAACTGAAGCTTTCTTT. This chain links TRBV28 with TRBJ1-1, with 8 bases lining up with TRBD1. The CDR3 loop spans 16 amino acids. V gave up 3 bases and J gave up 5 bases; unmatched junction bases: 11. Germline CDR1 and CDR2: MDHEN and SYDVKM.